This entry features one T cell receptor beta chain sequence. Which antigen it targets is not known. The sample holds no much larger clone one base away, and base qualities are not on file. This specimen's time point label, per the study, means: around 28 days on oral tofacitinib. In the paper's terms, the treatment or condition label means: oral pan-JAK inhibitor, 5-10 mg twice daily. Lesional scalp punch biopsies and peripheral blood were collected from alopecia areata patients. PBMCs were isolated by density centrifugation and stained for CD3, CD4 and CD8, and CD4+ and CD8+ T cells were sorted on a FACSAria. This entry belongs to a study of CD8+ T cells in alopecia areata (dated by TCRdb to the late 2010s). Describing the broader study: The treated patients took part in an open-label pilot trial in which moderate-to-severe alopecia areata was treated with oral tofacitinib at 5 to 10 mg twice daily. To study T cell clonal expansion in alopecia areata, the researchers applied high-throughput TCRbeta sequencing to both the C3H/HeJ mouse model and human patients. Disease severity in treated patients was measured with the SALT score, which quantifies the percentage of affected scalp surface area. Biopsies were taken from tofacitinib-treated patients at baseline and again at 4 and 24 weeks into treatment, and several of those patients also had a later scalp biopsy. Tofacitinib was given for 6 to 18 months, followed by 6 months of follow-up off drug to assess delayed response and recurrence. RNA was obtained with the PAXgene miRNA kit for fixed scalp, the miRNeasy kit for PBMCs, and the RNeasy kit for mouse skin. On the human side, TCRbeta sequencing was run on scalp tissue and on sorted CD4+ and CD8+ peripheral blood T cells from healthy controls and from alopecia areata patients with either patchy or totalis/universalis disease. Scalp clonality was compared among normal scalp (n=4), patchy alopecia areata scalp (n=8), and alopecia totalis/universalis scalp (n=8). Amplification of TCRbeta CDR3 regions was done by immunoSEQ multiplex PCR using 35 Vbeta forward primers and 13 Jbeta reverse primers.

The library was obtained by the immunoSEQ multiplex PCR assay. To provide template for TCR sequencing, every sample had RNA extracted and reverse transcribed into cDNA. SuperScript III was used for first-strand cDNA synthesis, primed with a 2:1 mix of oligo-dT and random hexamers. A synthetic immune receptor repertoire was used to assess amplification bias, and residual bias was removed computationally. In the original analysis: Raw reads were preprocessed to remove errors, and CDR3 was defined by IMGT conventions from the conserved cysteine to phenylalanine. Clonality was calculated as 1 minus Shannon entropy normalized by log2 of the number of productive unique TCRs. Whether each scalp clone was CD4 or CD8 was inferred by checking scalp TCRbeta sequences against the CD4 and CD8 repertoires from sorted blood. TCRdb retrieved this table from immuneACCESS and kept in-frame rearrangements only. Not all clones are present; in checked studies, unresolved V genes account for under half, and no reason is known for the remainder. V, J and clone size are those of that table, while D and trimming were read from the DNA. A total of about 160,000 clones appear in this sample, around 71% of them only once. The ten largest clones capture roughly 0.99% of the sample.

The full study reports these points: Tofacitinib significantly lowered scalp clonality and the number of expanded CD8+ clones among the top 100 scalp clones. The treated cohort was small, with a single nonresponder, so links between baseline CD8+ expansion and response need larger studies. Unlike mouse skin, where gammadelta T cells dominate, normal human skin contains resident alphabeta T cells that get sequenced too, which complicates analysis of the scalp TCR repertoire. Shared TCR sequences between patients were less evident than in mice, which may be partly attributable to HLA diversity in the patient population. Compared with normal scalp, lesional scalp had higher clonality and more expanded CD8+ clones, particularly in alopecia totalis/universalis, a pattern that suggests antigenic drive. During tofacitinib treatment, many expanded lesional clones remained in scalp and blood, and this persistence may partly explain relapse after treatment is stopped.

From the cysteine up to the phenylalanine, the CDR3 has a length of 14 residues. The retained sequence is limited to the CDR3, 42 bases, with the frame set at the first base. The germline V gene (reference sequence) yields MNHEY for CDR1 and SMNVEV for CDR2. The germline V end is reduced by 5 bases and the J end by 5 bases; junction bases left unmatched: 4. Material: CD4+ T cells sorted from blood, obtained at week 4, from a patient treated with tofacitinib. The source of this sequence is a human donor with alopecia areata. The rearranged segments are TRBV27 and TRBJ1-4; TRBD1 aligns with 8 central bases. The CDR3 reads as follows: CASSRTGSNEKLFF. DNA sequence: TGTGCCAGCAGTCGGACAGGGAGCAATGAAAAACTGTTTTTT. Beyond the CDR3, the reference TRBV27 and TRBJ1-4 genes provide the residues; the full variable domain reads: EAQVTQNPRYLITVTGKKLTVTCSQNMNHEYMSWYRQDPGLGLRQIYYSMNVEVTDKGDVPEGYKVSRKEKRNFPLILESPSPNQTSLYFCASSRTGSNEKLFFGSGTQLSVL.